This T cell receptor beta chain is drawn from a study of blood T cells in healthy people across ages. Study-wide findings and caveats: Age brought a roughly linear fall in TCR beta diversity measured per million T cells. Diversity was estimated from one million T cells, and these estimates were considered underestimates. Unsorted PBMCs prevented conclusive naive versus antigen-experienced comparison.

Combining a sample-barcoded 5' primer with a J-beta primer mix, a second PCR ran for 7 to 11 cycles. A single record per CDR3 protein comes from TCRdb applying MiXCR to the 5' RACE reads. Of roughly 1,300,000 distinct CDR3 sequences in the sample, roughly 60% were seen once. This CDR3 contains 15 residues. V was shortened by 0 bases and J by 0 bases, with 8 bases between the two germline ends. CDR1 is MGHRA and CDR2 is YSYEKL in the germline V gene. Points on this clonotype: Its target is not known.

Sequences were obtained from blood. This chain links TRBV4-1 with TRBJ1-1; D is unclear. This clonotype was obtained from a man between 18 and 29 years old in good health. Written as DNA, the CDR3 is TGCGCCAGCAGCCAAGATCAACCGGTGAACACTGAAGCTTTCTTT. It specifies CASSQDQPVNTEAFF.